This T cell receptor beta chain emerged from a study of shared clonotypes between healthy human individuals. The repertoire was sequenced with immunoSEQ multiplex PCR; TCRdb's copy has only in-frame clones and lacks some. The sample comprises around 510,000 clones, around 76% of which are singletons, and 9.5% to 15% rests with the top ten. Every contributor of samples was a Caucasian grown-up residing in Nashville, Tennessee. Overall study findings and caveats: It was the few donors that limited the genetic and exposure-history diversity represented.

The CDR3 is 15 residues long. V was shortened by 7 bases and J by 8 bases, with 22 bases between the two germline ends. CDR1 is LNHDA and CDR2 is SQIVND in the germline V gene (reference sequence). On this clone itself: Its target is not known.

The chain is built from TRBV19 and TRBJ2-3; weak D call: TRBD1 (7 bases). The source is a woman aged 40 to 50 in good health. Some clones in this sample may be carry-over from other donors' samples. The sequencing input was PBMCs. The CDR3 loop is CASIPGGYRSGTQYF. CDR3 DNA: TGTGCCAGTATTCCAGGGGGGTACAGGAGCGGTACGCAGTATTTT.